This record looks at one TCR beta chain sequence and its context. This sample was taken from a study of blood T cell repertoires in COVID-19. Overall study context: Collection of acute and convalescent COVID-19 samples took place in the United States, Italy and Spain. T cells, B-cell-depleted T cells, or PBMCs supplied cDNA or gDNA.

Authors' processing steps: For nucleated cells, counts were estimated from reference gene primer amplification. TCRdb's copy holds only in-frame clones and misses some; the assay was immunoSEQ multiplex PCR. V, J and clone size were drawn from that table, and D and trimming were deduced from the DNA. The sample includes about 260,000 clones, 87% of them seen just once. CDR3 length equals 15 residues. Germline lookup yields CDR1 LNHDA and CDR2 SQIVND (reference sequence). V shed 6 bases and J 0 bases; nucleotides not matched to a gene: 5. The chain is built from TRBV19 and TRBJ1-5; 7 bases map to TRBD1. This TCR came from a woman in her forties or fifties who had recovered from COVID-19. The sample comprised peripheral blood. The CDR3 spells CASRTGTDSNQPQHF. CDR3 bases: TGTGCCAGTAGAACCGGGACAGATAGCAATCAGCCCCAGCATTTT.